This TCR beta chain was identified during a study of cytomegalovirus exposure and HLA in healthy donors (dated by TCRdb to 2016 to 2017). About the full investigation: An earlier analysis of 550 to 700 of the donors reported about 250 Gb of sequence data and some 120 million unique TCR beta sequences from around 200 million T cells. Around 300 gigabases of sequencing data and 78 million or so unique TCR sequences were included in an early release covering about 600 HLA-typed donors. Among the roughly 410 genotyped donors, roughly 80% belonged to the genetic ancestry cluster associated with self-reported Caucasian donors. The study aimed to test whether signatures of past pathogen exposure could be identified by cataloging public T cell receptors. The T cell repertoires of some 700 subjects were profiled by immunosequencing and related to cytomegalovirus serostatus. Along with the roughly 670-subject first cohort, a separate validation cohort of more than 90 different subjects was used. To predict cytomegalovirus infection status, the study combined high-throughput TCR immunosequencing, statistical association of individual TCRs with disease status, and machine learning. In a later analysis, previously published TCR beta repertoires from some 640 donors were re-analyzed and high-resolution HLA genotyping was added so that TCR occurrence patterns could be studied. The later analysis used no new phenotypic data to find candidate immune exposures, relying instead on TCR beta sequences and their occurrence across donors. In an earlier analysis of more than 550 of the donors, high-throughput TCR beta sequencing was used to judge whether each TCR beta V gene segment behaved as functional or pseudogenic. Donor age, sex, ethnicity and CMV serostatus were compiled together with the repertoire data. A later genetic analysis took genome-wide SNP genotypes for about 55% of the roughly 700 donors and used that subset as a discovery cohort. Every discovery cohort repertoire had been produced on one sequencing platform. HLA typing included class I and class II loci at four-digit resolution. The number of typed donors differed by locus: 629-630 for A, B, C, DRB1 and DQB1; 522 for DQA1; some 590 for DPA1; and around 490 for DPB1. Four or five DR-DQ haplotypes were handled as single units for association and clustering because linkage in the cohort was strong. On average, around 240,000 unique TCR beta nucleotide sequences were sequenced per donor among 398 genotyped donors of the cohort, with roughly a sixth of those sequences being non-productive. Summary of the overall study and its limitations: Because counts were too low, 15 to 20 rarely observed V segments, including chromosome 9 orphons, were excluded from the earlier analysis of 587 of the donors. Because some donors lacked HLA typing at each locus, the association tests relied only on the typed subset. In a later analysis, HLA-associated TCR beta chains showed more clonal expansion and lower generation probabilities than non-associated chains that were equally common. A further reported finding was that TCR beta sequences accurately predicted the HLA-A and HLA-B alleles for most subjects in the first cohort. Linkage disequilibrium might explain the correlated functional status among segregating V segments, but an unknown experimental factor could not be excluded. An association between a missense DCLRE1C variant and V-gene and J-gene trimming of TCR beta chains was found in a later genetic analysis and replicated in an independent cohort. Most CMV-associated TCR beta chains appeared to be HLA-restricted in a later analysis, and the HLA associations seemed to be driven largely by CMV exposure. A group of highly shared sequence variants was considered likely to be a technical artifact of the sequencing pipeline. A later analysis reported that several top co-occurrence clusters appeared linked to parvovirus B19, influenza, CMV and Epstein-Barr virus. According to a later analysis, TCR association rates differed among HLA loci, with DRB1 alleles showing the most associated TCRs and HLA-C alleles showing the fewest. In a later analysis, about 17,000 TCR beta sequences were associated with specific HLA alleles at a false discovery rate of 0.05. This cohort had only TCR beta chains sequenced, and the lack of alpha or paired-chain data limited which features could be detected. The presence/absence analyses assumed that sequencing depth was roughly uniform across donors, and that assumption may not be true. Across donors, most TCR sequences were observed very rarely, whereas some public TCRs were present in many individuals. According to the authors, the approach could potentially be generalized to other disease states and immunological phenotypes. CMV serostatus was the only immune exposure information available for the cohort. In a later genetic analysis, fewer N-insertions in productive TCRs were reported among donors in an Asian-associated ancestry cluster than the approximately 710-donor mean. The classifier was reported to diagnose cytomegalovirus status with high specificity and sensitivity in both the original cohort and the validation cohort. When HLA alleles, especially DR and DQ, strongly co-occurred, TCR associations were difficult to assign to individual alleles. The study gave a list of 150 to 200 TCR beta chains associated with cytomegalovirus. In vitro tests confirmed that a few of the cytomegalovirus-associated TCR beta chains recognize cytomegalovirus antigens. In an earlier analysis of fewer than 750 of the donors, most TCR beta V segments were observed in productive rearrangements about 87% or about 30% of the time, broadly matching IMGT annotations. Some IMGT-functional V segments, including TRBV6-2 and TRBV6-3, could not be distinguished by the 87-base-pair reads and were therefore excluded.

The cohort comprised around 690 healthy bone marrow donors. At the time of sampling, every cohort member was nominally healthy, though immune exposures that went unrecorded were likely present. The donor was CMV seronegative and belonged to the group of over 300 seronegative cohort members. A peripheral blood sample was collected from each donor, and TCR beta sequencing was performed on peripheral blood mononuclear cells. The Qiagen DNeasy Blood Extraction Kit was used to extract genomic DNA from the blood cell samples. Only a few counts were recorded for this clone. There is no known antigen for this receptor. Per-base quality was not reported, and no clone a single base away is much larger than it. Library method: the immunoSEQ multiplex PCR assay. The multiplex PCR relied on a mix of 60 forward primers for TCR Vbeta segments and 13 reverse primers for TCR Jbeta segments. Amplification of the CDR3 region of rearranged TCR beta genes was performed with a multiplex PCR assay on genomic DNA. The amplified TCR beta libraries were sequenced on the Illumina HiSeq System as 87-base-pair reads. The authors processed their data as follows. In a later analysis, some 80 million unique TCR beta chains were counted across the roughly 610 repertoires, and about 9.9 million of these chains were shared by at least two donors. A nearest-neighbor algorithm error-corrected the raw reads and collapsed the reads into unique sequences, merging closely related sequences to remove PCR and sequencing errors. To assign V, D and J gene segments, CDR3 sequences were aligned to IMGT reference sequences. Each retained sequence needed at least a six-nucleotide match to both a V gene segment and a J gene segment. A rearrangement counted as productive if the CDR3 had no stop codons and remained in frame with V and J, and every other rearrangement counted as non-productive. CDR3 was defined according to IMGT convention as the region running from the second conserved V-encoded cysteine to the conserved J-encoded phenylalanine. Sequences without an unambiguous match to a single V gene segment were excluded from the earlier analysis of about 630 of the donors. In an earlier analysis of 587 of the donors, a V segment was called functional when productive rearrangements were above 56.7%, and segregating when the standard deviation between donors exceeded 5%. A statistical classification framework was built for diagnosing cytomegalovirus status from the catalog of TCR beta chain sequences. V and J gene assignment, in a later analysis, came from comparing TCR nucleotide sequences with IMGT/GENE-DB human TR gene sequences. In a later analysis, CDR3 sequences and most-parsimonious VDJ recombination scenarios were assigned using the TCRdist pipeline. A later analysis defined each TCR beta chain by its CDR3 amino acid sequence plus V-gene family, and excluded reads lacking a unique V-gene family. As a way to deal with suspected cross-contamination and a sequencing artifact, a later analysis dropped 450 to 600 nucleotide sequences that were highly shared and had low generation probability. In a later analysis, a clonal expansion index for each public chain was calculated from normalized within-repertoire ranks of inferred template counts. Generation probabilities in a later analysis came from a VDJ recombination model fitted to out-of-frame rearrangements, and those results were checked against IGoR. In a later analysis, TCR-TCR, TCR-HLA and TCR-CMV co-occurrence was scored with hypergeometric tests, and a repertoire-size bias correction was applied to TCR pairs. In a later analysis, false discovery rates were estimated by permuting HLA or CMV assignments 20 times. In a later analysis, co-occurring TCRs were grouped using DBSCAN, with TCRdist sequence similarity added in when clustering inside HLA-allele-positive subsets. Repertoires with fewer than 30,000 or more than 120,000 public chains were left out of co-occurrence clustering, as were five repertoires with anomalous nucleotide sharing. Drawn from immuneACCESS, this table holds only the in-frame rearrangements with V and J called that TCRdb kept. Clones are partly lost; checked studies trace under half to an unresolved V gene and leave the rest unexplained. The DNA was the basis for D and trimming; V, J and clone size are from that table. For this sample the table gives around 130,000 clones, of which 65% to 85% were detected only once. The ten biggest clones cover approximately 1.2% of the sample.

The CDR3 runs 17 residues from the cysteine to the phenylalanine. This entry keeps only the CDR3 DNA: 51 bases, framed from base 1. The receptor chain draws on TRBV21-1 and TRBJ2-3; the listed D gene, TRBD2, was not tested against the DNA. TRBV21-1 is termed a pseudogene. Source material: PBMCs. The sequence was obtained from a boy aged 5-17 years in good health and CMV-seronegative. The CDR3 protein: CASSKDRSGGSTDTQYF. DNA sequence: TGTGCCAGCAGCAAAGATAGGAGCGGCGGGAGCACAGATACGCAGTATTTT.